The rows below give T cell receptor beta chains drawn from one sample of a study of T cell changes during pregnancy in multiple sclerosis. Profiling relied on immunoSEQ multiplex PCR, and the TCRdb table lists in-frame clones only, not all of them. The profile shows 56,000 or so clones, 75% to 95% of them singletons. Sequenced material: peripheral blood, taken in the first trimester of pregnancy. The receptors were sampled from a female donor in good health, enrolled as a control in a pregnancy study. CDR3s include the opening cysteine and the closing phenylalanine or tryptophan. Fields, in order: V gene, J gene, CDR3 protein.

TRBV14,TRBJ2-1,CASSRIAGYNEQFF
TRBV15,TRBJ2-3,CATSREQAIDTQYF
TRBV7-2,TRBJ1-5,CASSAHGVGVHQPQHF
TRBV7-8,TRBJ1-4,CASSLLTGQGGEKLFF
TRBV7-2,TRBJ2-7,CASSLALSGFPYEQYF
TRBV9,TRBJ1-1,CASSYQGSPEAFF
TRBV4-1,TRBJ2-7,CASSQELRTGPYEQYF
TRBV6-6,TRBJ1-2,CASRPRQSYGYTF
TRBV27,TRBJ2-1,CASKLAGVISSEQFF
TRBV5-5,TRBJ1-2,CASSLAGLNYGYTF
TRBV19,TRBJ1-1,CASSIVRDRGTNTEAFF
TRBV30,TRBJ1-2,CAWSVVGILYGYTF